The 2 T cell receptor beta chains below all came from one sample that was sequenced in a study of a mutant IDH1 vaccine in newly diagnosed glioma. These receptors have no known antigen. Data came from immunoSEQ multiplex PCR; TCRdb stores just in-frame clones and leaves some out. Of 11,000 or so clones listed, around 90% are singletons. Specified time point: week 5, during vaccination. Alongside topical imiquimod, each dose of vaccine comprised 300 ug of mutant IDH1 20-mer peptide. The sequencing here drew on PBMCs, taken from a glioma patient whose treatment included an IDH1 peptide vaccine. The receptors come from a woman aged 40-49 years with glioma. Some clones in this sample may be carry-over from other donors' samples.

The rearrangement links TRBV4-3 to TRBJ1-4; no definite D call. The V gene's germline CDR1 is LGHNA and CDR2 YSLEER. The length of the CDR3 is 13 residues. V lost 0 bases, J lost 7 bases, and 6 bases lay in between. The CDR3 loop is CASSQDVGEKLFF. CDR3 coding DNA: TGCGCCAGCAGCCAAGACGTAGGTGAAAAACTGTTTTTT.

This clone came up once. V and J are TRBV5-8 and TRBJ1-1; D is ambiguous. This CDR3 has 13 amino acids. CDR1 and CDR2 (germline): SGHTS, YDEGEE. Trimming left V 5 bases short and J 0 bases short, with 8 bases between. CDR3 nucleotide sequence: TGTGCCAGCAGGCCCGATCTGAACACTGAAGCTTTCTTT. Translating gives CASRPDLNTEAFF.